This T cell receptor beta chain comes out of a study of preoperative IRX-2 immunotherapy in early breast cancer. CDR3 length equals 12 residues. Germline CDR1 and CDR2: LNHDA and SQIVND (reference sequence). The treatment denotes: preoperative locoregional IRX-2 cytokine immunotherapy. Patients received preoperative, locoregional IRX-2 cytokine immunotherapy in a phase Ib study. TCRdb's copy holds only in-frame clones and misses some; the assay was immunoSEQ multiplex PCR. The repertoire has approximately 26,000 clones, approximately 84% of them found once; the top ten carry roughly 2.4%. This clone turned up a few times. One end of the junction fails to match germline, which may point to a read error.

The receptor was derived from a human donor with breast cancer. The chain joins TRBV19 to TRBJ1-6, with unresolved D. Here the sequenced sample was lymph node tissue, taken before IRX-2 immunotherapy. CDR3 sequence (DNA): TGTGCCAGTAGTGGGTTGAACTCACCTCTCCACTTT. Its translation is CASSGLNSPLHF.